Below, 2 T cell receptor beta chains from the same sample are listed, as sequenced in a study of human T cells and chemical hapten exposure. TCRdb fed the RACE reads into MiXCR, producing one record per CDR3 protein. The table has 85,000 to 95,000 distinct CDR3 sequences, about 10% seen once. Time point of the sample: healthy volunteer bleed at 2 weeks. Unfractionated whole blood served as the source for total RNA extraction. The sample comprised whole blood. These receptors were obtained from a female donor in good health. Some clones in this sample may be carry-over from other donors' samples.

The gene calls are TRBV20-1 and TRBJ2-3; D gene uncertain. V was cut by 3 bases and J by 6 bases, with 4 bases left in between. There are 10 residues in the CDR3. CDR1 is DFQATT, CDR2 SNEGSKA, per germline (reference sequence). This CDR3 is CSASEDTQYF. The CDR3 DNA reads TGCAGTGCTAGCGAGGATACGCAGTATTTT.

The chain combines TRBV9 with TRBJ1-3, with D possibly being TRBD1 (6 bases). The ends were cut back, 0 bases at V and 2 bases at J, with 9 bases in the middle. The CDR3 contains 15 residues. Germline loops: CDR1 SGDLS, CDR2 YYNGEE. The CDR3 sequence is CASSVGGGPGNTIYF. As DNA, the CDR3 is TGTGCCAGCAGCGTAGGTGGGGGGCCTGGAAACACCATATATTTT. The full variable domain, its missing parts supplied by reference TRBV9 and TRBJ1-3, is DSGVTQTPKHLITATGQRVTLRCSPRSGDLSVYWYQQSLDQGLQFLIQYYNGEERAKGNILERFSAQQFPDLHSELNLSSLELGDSALYFCASSVGGGPGNTIYFGEGSWLTVV.